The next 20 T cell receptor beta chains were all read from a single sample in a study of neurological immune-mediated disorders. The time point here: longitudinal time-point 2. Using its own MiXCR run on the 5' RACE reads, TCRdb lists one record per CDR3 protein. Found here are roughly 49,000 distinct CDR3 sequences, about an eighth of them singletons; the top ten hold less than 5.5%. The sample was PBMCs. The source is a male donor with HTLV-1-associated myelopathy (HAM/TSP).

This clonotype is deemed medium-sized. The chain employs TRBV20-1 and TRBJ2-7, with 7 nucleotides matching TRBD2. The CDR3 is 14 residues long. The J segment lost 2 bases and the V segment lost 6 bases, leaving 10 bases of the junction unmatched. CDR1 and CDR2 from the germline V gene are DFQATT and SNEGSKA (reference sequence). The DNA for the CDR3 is TGCAGTGCCCCTGGGCGGGGGACCGCCTACGAGCAGTACTTC. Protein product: CSAPGRGTAYEQYF.

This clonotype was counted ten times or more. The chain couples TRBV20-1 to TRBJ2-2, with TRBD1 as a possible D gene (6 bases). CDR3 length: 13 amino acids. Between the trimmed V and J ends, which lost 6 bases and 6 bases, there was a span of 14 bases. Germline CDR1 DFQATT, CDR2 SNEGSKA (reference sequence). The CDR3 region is CSAHTYRAGELFF. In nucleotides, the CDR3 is TGCAGTGCCCATACATACAGGGCCGGGGAGCTGTTTTTT.

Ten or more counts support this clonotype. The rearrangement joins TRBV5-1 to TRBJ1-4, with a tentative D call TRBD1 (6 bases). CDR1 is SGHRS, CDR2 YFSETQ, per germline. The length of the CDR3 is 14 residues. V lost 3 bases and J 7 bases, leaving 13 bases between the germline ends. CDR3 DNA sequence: TGCGCCAGCAGCTACAGGGAGACAGGTGAAAAACTGTTTTTT. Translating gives CASSYRETGEKLFF.

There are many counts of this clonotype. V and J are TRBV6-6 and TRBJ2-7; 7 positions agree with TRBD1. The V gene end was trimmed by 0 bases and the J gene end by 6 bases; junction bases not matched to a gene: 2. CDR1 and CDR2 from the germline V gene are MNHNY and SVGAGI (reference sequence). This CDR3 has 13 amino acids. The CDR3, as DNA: TGTGCCAGCAGTTACTCGACAGGGCCCGAGCAGTACTTC. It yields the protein CASSYSTGPEQYF.

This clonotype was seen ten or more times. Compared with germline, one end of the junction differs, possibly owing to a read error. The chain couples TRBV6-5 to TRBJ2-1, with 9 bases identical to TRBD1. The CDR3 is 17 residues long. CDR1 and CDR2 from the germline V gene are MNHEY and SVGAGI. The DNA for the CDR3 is TGTGCCAGCAGTTACATTAAGGGACAGGGACTTTTGGATGAACAGTTCTTC. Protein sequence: CASSYIKGQGLLDEQFF.

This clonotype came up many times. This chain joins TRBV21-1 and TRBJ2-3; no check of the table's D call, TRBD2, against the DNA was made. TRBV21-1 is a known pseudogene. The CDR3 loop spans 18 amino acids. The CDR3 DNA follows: TGTGCCAGCAGCAAAGTAGTCGTTAGGGTGAAGACAACAGATACGCAGTATTTT. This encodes CASSKVVVRVKTTDTQYF.

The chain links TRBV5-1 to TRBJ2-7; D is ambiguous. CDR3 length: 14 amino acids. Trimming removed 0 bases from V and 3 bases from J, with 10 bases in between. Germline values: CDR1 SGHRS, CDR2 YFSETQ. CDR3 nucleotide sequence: TGCGCCAGCAGCTTGGGGGGTCGTAGCTACGAGCAGTACTTC. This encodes CASSLGGRSYEQYF.

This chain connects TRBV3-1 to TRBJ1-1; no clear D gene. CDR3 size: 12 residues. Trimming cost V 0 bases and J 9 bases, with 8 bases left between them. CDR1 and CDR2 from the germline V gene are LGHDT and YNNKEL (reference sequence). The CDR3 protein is CASSQERRKAFF. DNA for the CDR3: TGTGCCAGCAGCCAAGAGAGGAGAAAAGCTTTCTTT. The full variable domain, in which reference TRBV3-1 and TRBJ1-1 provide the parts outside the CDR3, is DTAVSQTPKYLVTQMGNDKSIKCEQNLGHDTMYWYKQDSKKFLKIMFSYNNKELIINETVPNRFSPKSPDKAHLNLHINSLELGDSAVYFCASSQERRKAFFGQGTRLTVV.

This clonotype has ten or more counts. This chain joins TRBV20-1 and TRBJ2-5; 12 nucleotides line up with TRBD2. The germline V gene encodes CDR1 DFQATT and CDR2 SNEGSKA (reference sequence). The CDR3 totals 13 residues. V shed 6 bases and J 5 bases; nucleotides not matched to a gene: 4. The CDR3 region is CSAKLAGGETQYF. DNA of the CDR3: TGCAGTGCAAAACTAGCGGGGGGTGAGACCCAGTACTTC.

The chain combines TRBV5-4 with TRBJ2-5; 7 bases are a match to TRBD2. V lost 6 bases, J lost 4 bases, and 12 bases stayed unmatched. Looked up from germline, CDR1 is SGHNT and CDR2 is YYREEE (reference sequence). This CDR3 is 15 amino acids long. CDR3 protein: CASTTLGGAGETQYF. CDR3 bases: TGTGCCAGCACGACATTGGGAGGGGCGGGAGAGACCCAGTACTTC. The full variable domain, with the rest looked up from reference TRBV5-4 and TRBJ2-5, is ETGVTQSPTHLIKTRGQQVTLRCSSQSGHNTVSWYQQALGQGPQFIFQYYREEENGRGNFPPRFSGLQFPNYSSELNVNALELDDSALYLCASTTLGGAGETQYFGPGTRLLVL.

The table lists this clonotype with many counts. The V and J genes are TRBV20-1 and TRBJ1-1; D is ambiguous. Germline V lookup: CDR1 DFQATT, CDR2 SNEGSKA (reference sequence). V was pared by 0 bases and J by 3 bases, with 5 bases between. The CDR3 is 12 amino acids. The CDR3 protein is CSARDGDTEAFF. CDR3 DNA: TGCAGTGCTAGAGATGGCGACACTGAAGCTTTCTTT.

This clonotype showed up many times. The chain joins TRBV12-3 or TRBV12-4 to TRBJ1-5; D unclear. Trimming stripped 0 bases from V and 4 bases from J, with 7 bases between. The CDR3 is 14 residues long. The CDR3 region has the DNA TGTGCCAGCAGTTTAGCGGCAGCGAATCAGCCCCAGCATTTT. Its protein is CASSLAAANQPQHF.

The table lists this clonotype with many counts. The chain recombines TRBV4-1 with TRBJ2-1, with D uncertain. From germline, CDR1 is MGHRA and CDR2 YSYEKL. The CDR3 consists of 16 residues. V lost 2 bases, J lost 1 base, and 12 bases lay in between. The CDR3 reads CASSQLDMLSYNEQFF. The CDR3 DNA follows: TGCGCCAGCAGCCAACTCGACATGCTGTCCTACAATGAGCAGTTCTTC.

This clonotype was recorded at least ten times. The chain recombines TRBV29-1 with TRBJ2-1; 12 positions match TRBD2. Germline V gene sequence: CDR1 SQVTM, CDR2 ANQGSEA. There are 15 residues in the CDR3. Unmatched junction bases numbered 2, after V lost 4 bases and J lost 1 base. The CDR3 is CSVGGLAGSYNEQFF. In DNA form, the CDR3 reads TGCAGCGTTGGCGGACTAGCGGGGTCCTACAATGAGCAGTTCTTC.

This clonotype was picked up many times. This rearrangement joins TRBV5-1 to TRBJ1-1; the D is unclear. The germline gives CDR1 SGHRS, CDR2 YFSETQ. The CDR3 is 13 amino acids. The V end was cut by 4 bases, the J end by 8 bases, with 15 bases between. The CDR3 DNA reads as TGCGCCAGCAGCGCCGGAGTCCCAGGCGAAGCTTTCTTT. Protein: CASSAGVPGEAFF.

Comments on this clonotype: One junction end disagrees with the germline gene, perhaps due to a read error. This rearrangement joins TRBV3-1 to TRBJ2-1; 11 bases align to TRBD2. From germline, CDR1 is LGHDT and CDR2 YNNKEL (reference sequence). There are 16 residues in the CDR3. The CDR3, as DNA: TGTGCCAGCTGCCACTCTCGACTAGCGGGGAACAATGAGCAGTTCTTC. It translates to CASCHSRLAGNNEQFF.

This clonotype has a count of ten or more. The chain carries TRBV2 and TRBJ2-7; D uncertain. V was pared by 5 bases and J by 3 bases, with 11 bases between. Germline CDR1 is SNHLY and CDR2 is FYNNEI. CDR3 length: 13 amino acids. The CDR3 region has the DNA TGTGCCAGCAGTAGCAACGGATTCTACGAGCAGTACTTC. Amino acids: CASSSNGFYEQYF.

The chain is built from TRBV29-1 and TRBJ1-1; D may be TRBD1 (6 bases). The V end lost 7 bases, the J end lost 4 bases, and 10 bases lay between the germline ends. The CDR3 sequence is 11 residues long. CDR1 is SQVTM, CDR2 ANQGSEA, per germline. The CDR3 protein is CSEGQSTEAFF. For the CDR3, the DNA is TGCAGCGAAGGACAGAGCACTGAAGCTTTCTTT.

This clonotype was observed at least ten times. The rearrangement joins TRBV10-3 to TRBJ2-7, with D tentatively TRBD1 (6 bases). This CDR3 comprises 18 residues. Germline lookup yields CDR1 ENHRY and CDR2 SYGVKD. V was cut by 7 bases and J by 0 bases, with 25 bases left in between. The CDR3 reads CAINDRTTPLGASYEQYF. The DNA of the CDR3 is TGTGCCATCAACGACAGGACAACTCCCTTAGGGGCCTCCTACGAGCAGTACTTC.

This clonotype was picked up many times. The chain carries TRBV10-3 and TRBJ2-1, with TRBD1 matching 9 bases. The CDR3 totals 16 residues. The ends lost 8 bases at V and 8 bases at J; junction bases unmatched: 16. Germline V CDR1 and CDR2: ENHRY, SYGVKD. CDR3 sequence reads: CAILGQGGPSGDEQFF. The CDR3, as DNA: TGTGCCATCCTGGGACAGGGTGGCCCTAGTGGGGATGAGCAGTTCTTC.